These 19 T cell receptor beta chains came from one sample sequenced in a study of patients and donors after allogeneic stem cell transplantation. TCRdb reanalysed the RT-PCR reads using MiXCR and keeps one entry per CDR3 protein. The sample records about 70,000 distinct CDR3 sequences, 26% being singletons. Sequenced: blood, either unsorted or a sorted T cell fraction (not recorded which). These receptors were obtained from a human donor who was either an allogeneic HSCT recipient or a stem cell or donor lymphocyte infusion donor (not recorded which). It is not recorded whose cells these are; they may come from a transplant donor.

The chain employs TRBV5-1 and TRBJ1-3, with 7 nucleotides matching TRBD1. J gave up 3 bases and V 0 bases, and 9 bases lay outside the gene matches. The CDR3 length is 17 residues. Germline V gene data show CDR1 as SGHRS and CDR2 as YFSETQ. CDR3 loop: CASSLGIGDSSGNTIYF. CDR3 DNA sequence: TGCGCCAGCAGCTTGGGGATCGGGGACAGTAGTGGAAACACCATATATTTT.

This clonotype was seen at least ten times. This chain uses TRBV5-1 with TRBJ1-4; weak D call: TRBD1 (6 bases). V was clipped by 5 bases and J by 7 bases, with 18 bases between them. Germline-derived CDR1 and CDR2 are SGHRS and YFSETQ. This CDR3 comprises 15 residues. The CDR3 region has the DNA TGCGCCAGCAGTTCTGCTGGGGGCGCCTTTGAAAAACTGTTTTTT. Translation: CASSSAGGAFEKLFF.

The V and J genes are TRBV5-1 and TRBJ2-1, with 8 bases matching TRBD2. V lost 2 bases and J lost 3; bases outside the gene matches: 7. CDR3 length: 16 amino acids. Germline loops: CDR1 SGHRS, CDR2 YFSETQ. DNA of the CDR3: TGCGCCAGCAGCTTATCTTGGCGGGGGGACTACAATGAGCAGTTCTTC. The encoded protein is CASSLSWRGDYNEQFF.

This clonotype was counted between two and nine times. The chain recombines TRBV5-1 with TRBJ1-2; TRBD1 might be the D (5 bases). Germline CDR1 reads SGHRS; CDR2 reads YFSETQ. CDR3 length: 14 residues. The V gene lost 4 bases and the J gene lost 0 bases, with 10 bases spanning the gap. DNA for the CDR3: TGCGCCAGCAGCCCGACAGCAACTAACTATGGCTACACCTTC. It encodes CASSPTATNYGYTF. The full variable domain, rest sourced from reference TRBV5-1 and TRBJ1-2, is KAGVTQTPRYLIKTRGQQVTLSCSPISGHRSVSWYQQTPGQGLQFLFEYFSETQRNKGNFPGRFSGRQFSNSRSEMNVSTLELGDSALYLCASSPTATNYGYTFGSGTRLTVV.

J is TRBJ2-2 and V is TRBV6-5; D perhaps matches TRBD2 (5 bases). The CDR3 runs 14 residues. V lost 6 bases and J lost 4, with 12 bases in between. The germline V gene has CDR1 MNHEY and CDR2 SVGAGI. In nucleotides, the CDR3 is TGTGCCAGCAGGTCCGGACGGGGCACCGGGGAGCTGTTTTTT. Protein: CASRSGRGTGELFF.

This chain uses TRBV10-3 with TRBJ2-5; D possibly matches TRBD1 or TRBD2 (5 bases each). Trimming cost V 3 bases and J 0 bases, with 8 bases left between them. The germline V gene encodes CDR1 ENHRY and CDR2 SYGVKD. CDR3 length: 14 amino acids. The CDR3 loop is CAISDGGNQETQYF. The DNA of the CDR3 is TGTGCCATCAGTGATGGGGGAAACCAAGAGACCCAGTACTTC.

This clonotype has more than one count but fewer than ten. DNA of the CDR3: TGTGCCAGCAGCCAAGAATACTACTCACCCCTCCACTTT. This encodes CASSQEYYSPLHF. The chain links TRBV14 to TRBJ1-6; D not certain. Per the germline V gene, CDR1 is SGHDN and CDR2 is FVKESK. Deletions cut 0 bases from V and 10 bases from J, with 7 bases between. The CDR3 is 13 residues long.

As to this clonotype: One end of the junction varies from germline; a read error may be responsible. V is TRBV7-3 and J is TRBJ2-2; 8 bases map to TRBD2. The CDR3 length is 15 residues. Per germline, CDR1 SGHTA and CDR2 FQGTGA. CDR3 region: CASSVTSGITGELFF. Here the CDR3 DNA reads TGTGCCAGCAGCGTAACTAGCGGAATCACCGGGGAGCTGTTTTTT.

The V gene is TRBV5-1, the J gene TRBJ2-2; D gene uncertain. The V end was cut by 7 bases, the J end by 6 bases, with 16 bases between. Germline-derived CDR1 and CDR2 are SGHRS and YFSETQ. The CDR3 is 14 residues long. The CDR3 loop reads CASYFEVASGELFF. As DNA, the CDR3 is TGCGCCAGCTACTTCGAGGTTGCATCCGGGGAGCTGTTTTTT.

This chain links TRBV7-9 with TRBJ2-5, with 7 nucleotides matching TRBD1. Germline V lookup: CDR1 SEHNR, CDR2 FQNEAQ (reference sequence). CDR3 length: 18 residues. V was clipped by 1 base and J by 3 bases; unmatched bases: 14. In DNA, the CDR3 is TGTGCCAGCAGCTTAGTCCGAGATAAAAGTCAGGGGGAAGAGACCCAGTACTTC. Encoded protein: CASSLVRDKSQGEETQYF.

There are a few counts of this clonotype. This chain connects TRBV3-1 to TRBJ2-5; D gene uncertain. V lost 1 base and J lost 3, with 12 bases in between. The germline V gene encodes CDR1 LGHDT and CDR2 YNNKEL (reference sequence). The CDR3 consists of 15 residues. The CDR3 DNA follows: TGTGCCAGCAGCCAAGTTTCAGGAAATAAAGAGACCCAGTACTTC. This translates into CASSQVSGNKETQYF.

This clonotype was seen repeatedly, ten times or more. The V and J genes are TRBV21-1 and TRBJ2-7; the D call TRBD1 from the table was never checked on the DNA. TRBV21-1 is a known pseudogene. The CDR3 is made up of 16 amino acids. The CDR3 loop reads CASRRPRDRGRYEQYF. CDR3 bases: TGTGCCAGCAGAAGACCCCGGGACAGGGGGCGATACGAGCAGTACTTC.

The gene calls are TRBV5-1 and TRBJ2-7; 10 bases are a match to TRBD2. The length of the CDR3 is 15 residues. From germline, CDR1 is SGHRS and CDR2 YFSETQ. The V and J ends lost 2 bases and 3 bases, in that order; junction bases with no gene match: 5. The CDR3 sequence: CASSFIAGGGYEQYF. CDR3 sequence (DNA): TGCGCCAGCAGCTTTATAGCGGGAGGAGGCTACGAGCAGTACTTC.

The chain employs TRBV12-3 or TRBV12-4 and TRBJ1-2; tentative D call: TRBD1 (6 bases). This CDR3 has 14 amino acids. V was clipped by 3 bases and J by 1 base, with 9 bases between them. The CDR3 is CASSLGGSNYGYTF. The DNA of the CDR3 is TGTGCCAGCAGTTTGGGGGGCAGTAACTATGGCTACACCTTC.

This clonotype was counted a few times. The chain uses TRBV9 and TRBJ2-1, with D perhaps TRBD1 (5 bases). Germline-derived CDR1 and CDR2 are SGDLS and YYNGEE. The CDR3 runs to 15 residues. V was trimmed by 0 bases and J by 12 bases, leaving 19 bases between them. The CDR3 loop reads CASSVVGQGNSGQFF. CDR3 bases: TGTGCCAGCAGCGTAGTAGGTCAGGGAAATAGTGGGCAGTTCTTC.

The rearrangement links TRBV4-3 to TRBJ1-5; D uncertain. Trimming shortened V by 0 bases and J by 5 bases, and 11 bases separated the two germline ends. The CDR3 covers 15 residues. CDR1 LGHNA and CDR2 YSLEER come from the germline V gene. Here the CDR3 DNA reads TGCGCCAGCAGCCAAGATCCCCGGGGAGATCAGCCCCAGCATTTT. Encoded protein: CASSQDPRGDQPQHF.

The gene calls are TRBV5-1 and TRBJ1-2; no clear D gene. CDR1 and CDR2 (germline): SGHRS, YFSETQ. The length of the CDR3 is 14 residues. V was trimmed by 1 base and J by 2 bases, leaving 9 bases between them. For the CDR3, the DNA is TGCGCCAGCAGCTTGAAGTGGGGAAACTATGGCTACACCTTC. This gives the protein CASSLKWGNYGYTF.

The CDR3 loop reads CASSPGTGVELGYTF. CDR3 sequence (DNA): TGCGCCAGCAGCCCCGGGACAGGGGTCGAGCTTGGCTACACCTTC. This chain joins TRBV5-1 and TRBJ1-2; TRBD1 agrees at 10 bases. Germline trimming cut 4 bases from V and 7 bases from J; bases unmatched to any gene: 10. The length of the CDR3 is 15 residues. The V gene's germline CDR1 is SGHRS and CDR2 YFSETQ.

V and J are TRBV12-3 or TRBV12-4 and TRBJ2-2; the D is unclear. The CDR3 contains 15 residues. V dropped 0 bases and J dropped 0 bases, with 5 bases sitting between them. The CDR3 DNA reads as TGTGCCAGCAGTTTAGCCGTGGCGAACACCGGGGAGCTGTTTTTT. Translating it yields CASSLAVANTGELFF.